The TCR beta chain under discussion was sequenced for a study of graft-versus-host responses after intestinal transplantation. The overall study: Each recipient received anti-thymocyte globulin induction, then tacrolimus and steroids for about three years.

This CDR3 is 15 amino acids long. Germline V gene data show CDR1 as SGHTS and CDR2 as YDEGEE. After removal of 4 bases from V and 7 bases from J, the junction contained 7 bases not matched to a gene. Only in-frame clones appear in the TCRdb table, and some are missing; sequencing was by immunoSEQ multiplex PCR. The sample carries more than 85,000 clones, about nine tenths recorded once. Note on this clone: Antigen unknown.

The rearrangement joins TRBV5-8 to TRBJ2-2, with 10 bases lining up with TRBD2. The sequence came from a human donor who was the organ donor for an intestinal transplant. Sequencing was performed on unstimulated CD8+ T cells sorted from spleen or lymph node cells, taken before transplant. DNA of the CDR3: TGTGCCAGCAGCCCGCTAGCGGGGGTTGGCGGGGAGCTGTTTTTT. Amino acids: CASSPLAGVGGELFF.